This passage covers 27 T cell receptor beta chains from one sample sequenced in a study of metastatic and nonmetastatic thyroid tumors. Not a single patient had been given any form of treatment at any point before undergoing thyroid surgery. TCRdb reassembled clones from the PCR reads with MiXCR. The sample has approximately 65,000 clones, approximately 4.1% seen once. Sequencing used blood. These receptors were taken from a female donor with papillary thyroid cancer or a benign thyroid nodule (not recorded which). Some clones in this sample may be carry-over from other donors' samples.

This clone has at least ten counts. The genes are TRBV3-1 and TRBJ1-6; weak D call: TRBD1 (6 bases). V lost 2 bases and J 12 bases, leaving 14 bases between the germline ends. The germline CDR1 and CDR2 sequences are LGHDT and YNNKEL (reference sequence). The CDR3 is made up of 14 amino acids. The CDR3 reads CASSQNQRGLPLHF. CDR3 coding DNA: TGTGCCAGCAGCCAAAACCAACGGGGGCTACCCCTCCACTTT.

This clone showed up many times. This rearrangement joins TRBV20-1 to TRBJ1-2; D is ambiguous. The germline V and J ends were trimmed by 3 bases and 3 bases, with 17 bases remaining between them. Germline V gene data show CDR1 as DFQATT and CDR2 as SNEGSKA (reference sequence). CDR3 length: 15 residues. This CDR3 reads CSARYQMEADYGYTF. The CDR3 DNA is TGCAGTGCTAGGTACCAAATGGAGGCTGACTATGGCTACACCTTC.

Notes on this clone: A read error is possible here, since a much larger clone lies one base away. The CDR3 bases are TGTGCCAGTAGTATATCTGGGCTAGCGGCCGGAGTAGCCAAAAACATTCAGTACTTC. Protein sequence: CASSISGLAAGVAKNIQYF. This rearrangement joins TRBV19 to TRBJ2-4; 7 nucleotides match TRBD2. The V gene's germline CDR1 is LNHDA and CDR2 SQIVND (reference sequence). This CDR3 contains 19 residues. Trimming took 2 bases from V and 0 from J; bases not matched to a gene: 13.

The table lists this clone with many counts. The J gene is TRBJ2-7, the V gene TRBV20-1; 12 bases align to TRBD2. This CDR3 region has 17 residues. Germline V lookup: CDR1 DFQATT, CDR2 SNEGSKA (reference sequence). V lost 6 bases, J lost 0 bases, and 12 bases stayed unmatched. Here the CDR3 DNA reads TGCAGTGCCCCGGGCACTAGCGGGAGGCTCCGCTCCTACGAGCAGTACTTC. This translates into CSAPGTSGRLRSYEQYF.

This clone was counted ten times or more. A read error is possible here, since a much larger clone lies one base away. The DNA for the CDR3 is TGTGCCAGTAGCTACCAGGGAGGGGAAAACTCCGCTAACTATGGCTACACCTTC. This translates into CASSYQGGENSANYGYTF. The chain uses TRBV6-5 and TRBJ1-2; the D gene is possibly TRBD1 (5 bases). Germline-derived CDR1 and CDR2 are MNHEY and SVGAGI. This CDR3 is built from 18 residues. V lost 9 bases to trimming and J lost 0 bases, with 26 bases between them.

This clone was counted many times. This sequence joins TRBV6-1 and TRBJ2-5; weak D call: TRBD2 (6 bases). The germline V gene has CDR1 MNHNS and CDR2 SASEGT. V dropped 7 bases and J dropped 5 bases, with 17 bases sitting between them. This CDR3 is built from 14 residues. Here the CDR3 DNA reads TGTGCCAGCAATGTTCGGGGAGGCCGGGAGACCCAGTACTTC. Its translation: CASNVRGGRETQYF.

The chain carries TRBV27 and TRBJ2-1, with 9 bases matching TRBD2. Germline CDR1 is MNHEY and CDR2 is SMNVEV (reference sequence). The CDR3 runs to 14 residues. V gave up 7 bases and J gave up 0 bases; unmatched junction bases: 1. In nucleotides, the CDR3 is TGTGCCAGCACTAGCGGGAACTCCTACAATGAGCAGTTCTTC. As protein: CASTSGNSYNEQFF.

Ten or more counts support this clone. V and J are TRBV9 and TRBJ1-2; weak D call: TRBD1 (6 bases). CDR1 is SGDLS and CDR2 is YYNGEE in the germline V gene. The CDR3 has 13 amino acids. The V and J ends lost 2 bases and 4 bases respectively, with 9 bases between them. The CDR3 region has the DNA TGTGCCAGCAGCGTCAGGGGTGGCTATGGCTACACCTTC. It specifies CASSVRGGYGYTF.

This clone was counted at least ten times. The chain recombines TRBV19 with TRBJ1-2; no reliable D call. Germline V gene data show CDR1 as LNHDA and CDR2 as SQIVND (reference sequence). V was cut by 11 bases and J by 4 bases, with 23 bases left in between. The CDR3 is 15 residues long. CDR3 in DNA: TGTGCCGTGACGATGAGCGCGCAGGCCCGCTATGGCTACACCTTC. Residues: CAVTMSAQARYGYTF.

About this clone: Just one base apart from a much larger clone, this may be a read error. The chain uses TRBV5-5 and TRBJ2-7; 9 bases agree with TRBD1. This CDR3 is 13 amino acids long. Per germline, CDR1 SGHKS and CDR2 YYEKEE (reference sequence). The J segment lost 8 bases and the V segment lost 5 bases, leaving 8 bases of the junction unmatched. CDR3 protein: CASSYRDRVKQYF. CDR3 DNA sequence: TGTGCCAGCAGTTACCGGGACAGGGTCAAGCAGTACTTC. Variable domain in full (rest from reference TRBV5-5 and TRBJ2-7): DAGVTQSPTHLIKTRGQQVTLRCSPISGHKSVSWYQQVLGQGPQFIFQYYEKEERGRGNFPDRFSARQFPNYSSELNVNALLLGDSALYLCASSYRDRVKQYFGPGTRLTVT.

Ten or more counts support this clone. The V gene is TRBV29-1, the J gene TRBJ1-2; 9 bases agree with TRBD1. The J segment lost 8 bases and the V segment lost 6 bases, leaving 13 bases of the junction unmatched. This CDR3 is 14 amino acids long. Germline V gives CDR1 SQVTM, CDR2 ANQGSEA. The CDR3 coding sequence is TGCAGCGTCGTTTTTGGGGACAGGGTAAGAGGCTACACCTTC. It translates to CSVVFGDRVRGYTF. The full variable domain, completed using reference TRBV29-1 and TRBJ1-2, is SAVISQKPSRDICQRGTSLTIQCQVDSQVTMMFWYRQQPGQSLTLIATANQGSEATYESGFVIDKFPISRPNLTFSTLTVSNMSPEDSSIYLCSVVFGDRVRGYTFGSGTRLTVV.

This clone was found many times. V usage is TRBV7-9 and J usage is TRBJ1-2; TRBD1 might be the D (5 bases). V lost 3 bases and J lost 8, with 16 bases in between. CDR1 SEHNR and CDR2 FQNEAQ come from the germline V gene (reference sequence). This CDR3 has 14 amino acids. DNA of the CDR3: TGTGCCAGCAGCTTTTCTTCAGGGCCATCGGGCTACACCTTC. Its translation: CASSFSSGPSGYTF.

This chain uses TRBV28 with TRBJ2-7, with D possibly being TRBD2 (6 bases). Germline values: CDR1 MDHEN, CDR2 SYDVKM. V shed 2 bases and J shed 0 bases, with 11 bases lying between them. This CDR3 spans 15 amino acids. The CDR3 spells CASSLGEDYSYEQYF. The CDR3 nucleotides read TGTGCCAGCAGTTTAGGGGAGGATTACTCCTACGAGCAGTACTTC. Drawing the rest from reference TRBV28 and TRBJ2-7, the complete variable domain is DVKVTQSSRYLVKRTGEKVFLECVQDMDHENMFWYRQDPGLGLRLIYFSYDVKMKEKGDIPEGYSVSREKKERFSLILESASTNQTSMYLCASSLGEDYSYEQYFGPGTRLTVT.

This clone was observed many times. V gene TRBV30 combines with J gene TRBJ1-4; 11 bases align to TRBD1. The CDR3 extends over 14 amino acids. From germline, CDR1 is GTSNPN and CDR2 SVGIG (reference sequence). Trimming took 1 base from V and 7 from J; bases not matched to a gene: 2. The CDR3 DNA is TGTGCCTGGAGTGGGACAGGGGGCTTTGAAAAACTGTTTTTT. It encodes CAWSGTGGFEKLFF. The whole variable domain, filled in from reference TRBV30 and TRBJ1-4, reads SQTIHQWPATLVQPVGSPLSLECTVEGTSNPNLYWYRQAAGRGLQLLFYSVGIGQISSEVPQNLSASRPQDRQFILSSKKLLLSDSGFYLCAWSGTGGFEKLFFGSGTQLSVL.

In its sample, this clone was seen many times. DNA for the CDR3: TGTGCCAGCAGCTTAATGGGCGGCCTTAGCTCCTACAATGAGCAGTTCTTC. Encoded protein: CASSLMGGLSSYNEQFF. V usage is TRBV7-3 and J usage is TRBJ2-1; D uncertain. The V gene's germline CDR1 is SGHTA and CDR2 FQGTGA. Trimming pared 1 base from V and 0 bases from J, leaving 13 bases between. This CDR3 region has 17 residues.

This chain joins TRBV6-1 and TRBJ1-5; unclear D gene. Germline V CDR1 and CDR2: MNHNS, SASEGT. Deletions cut 0 bases from V and 1 base from J, with 7 bases between. The length of the CDR3 is 15 residues. The CDR3 DNA reads as TGTGCCAGCAGTGAAGCGTCGGAGAGCAATCAGCCCCAGCATTTT. Encoded protein: CASSEASESNQPQHF.

This clone showed up many times. One end of the junction varies from germline; a read error may be responsible. This chain links TRBV19 with TRBJ2-2; 8 bases map to TRBD1. The germline CDR1 and CDR2 sequences are LNHDA and SQIVND (reference sequence). This CDR3 has 16 residues. As DNA, the CDR3 is TGCGCCACTCGGGACAGGTATCGGGGGAACACCGGGGAGCTGTTTTTT. The encoded protein is CATRDRYRGNTGELFF.

This clone has a count of ten or more. The J gene is TRBJ2-7, the V gene TRBV15; D is perhaps TRBD1 (6 bases). V lost 5 bases and J lost 0, with 11 bases in between. CDR1 is LNHNV, CDR2 YYDKDF, per germline (reference sequence). The CDR3 is made up of 14 amino acids. The CDR3 loop reads CATSHRVISYEQYF. CDR3 nucleotides: TGTGCCACCAGCCACAGGGTGATCTCCTACGAGCAGTACTTC.

This chain connects TRBV6-2 or TRBV6-3 to TRBJ1-1; D is ambiguous. Germline CDR1 is MNHEY and CDR2 is SVGEGT. The V gene lost 2 bases and the J gene lost 11 bases, with 21 bases spanning the gap. The CDR3 runs to 15 residues. CDR3 amino acids: CASSYGLSGRAGAFF. In DNA, the CDR3 is TGTGCCAGCAGTTACGGTTTGTCGGGGAGGGCGGGGGCTTTCTTT.

This clone was seen at least ten times. CDR3 nucleotide sequence: TGTGCCAGTCGGCAATTCGGGGTTGAAGCTTTCTTT. Its translation is CASRQFGVEAFF. The gene calls are TRBV19 and TRBJ1-1; unclear D gene. V was trimmed by 8 bases and J by 7 bases, leaving 14 bases between them. Germline CDR1 and CDR2: LNHDA and SQIVND (reference sequence). The CDR3 has 12 residues. Full variable domain (outside the CDR3, taken from reference TRBV19 and TRBJ1-1): DGGITQSPKYLFRKEGQNVTLSCEQNLNHDAMYWYRQDPGQGLRLIYYSQIVNDFQKGDIAEGYSVSREKKESFPLTVTSAQKNPTAFYLCASRQFGVEAFFGQGTRLTVV.

In its sample, this clone was seen many times. The chain employs TRBV28 and TRBJ2-1; possibly TRBD1 for D (5 bases). CDR3 size: 16 residues. Germline assignment: CDR1 MDHEN and CDR2 SYDVKM. Between the trimmed V and J ends, which lost 1 base and 4 bases, there was a span of 14 bases. CDR3 sequence reads: CASSLSVTVNYNEQFF. CDR3 nucleotide sequence: TGTGCCAGCAGTTTATCGGTGACAGTCAATTACAATGAGCAGTTCTTC.

This clone came up a few times. A much larger clone is a single base away; this may be a read error. The genes are TRBV29-1 and TRBJ2-3, with 10 bases matching TRBD2. Losses at the gene ends were 8 bases for V and 4 bases for J; bases not matched to a gene: 9. In germline, CDR1 is SQVTM, CDR2 ANQGSEA. The CDR3 has 14 residues. The chain's CDR3 is CSSSSGRRSDTQYF. DNA of the CDR3: TGCAGCAGTAGTAGCGGGAGGAGGTCAGATACGCAGTATTTT.

About this clone: A read error may account for a junction end that differs from germline. This chain joins TRBV27 and TRBJ1-5; the match to TRBD1 covers 9 bases. The CDR3 contains 16 residues. CDR1 and CDR2 (germline): MNHEY, SMNVEV (reference sequence). The CDR3: CASTSRGGTGNRPQHF. DNA of the CDR3: TGTGCCAGCACCTCAAGGGGAGGGACAGGGAATCGGCCCCAGCATTTT.

This clone was seen only a few times. CDR3 sequence (DNA): TGTGCCAGCAGCTTAGTGGGGGCGTCTATCGGGAGTTATGAGCAGTTCTTC. Protein: CASSLVGASIGSYEQFF. The chain links TRBV11-2 to TRBJ2-1; D could derive from TRBD1 or TRBD2 (6 bases each). This CDR3 region has 17 residues. Germline CDR1 SGHAT, CDR2 FQNNGV. Trimming shortened V by 1 base and J by 8 bases, and 21 bases separated the two germline ends. Using reference TRBV11-2 and TRBJ2-1 for the parts outside the CDR3, the full variable domain is EAGVAQSPRYKIIEKRQSVAFWCNPISGHATLYWYQQILGQGPKLLIQFQNNGVVDDSQLPKDRFSAERLKGVDSTLKIQPAKLEDSAVYLCASSLVGASIGSYEQFFGPGTRLTVL.

The J gene is TRBJ2-1, the V gene TRBV6-1; D may be TRBD2 (6 bases). Looked up from germline, CDR1 is MNHNS and CDR2 is SASEGT. V dropped 5 bases and J dropped 0 bases, with 17 bases sitting between them. The CDR3 has 17 residues. CDR3 sequence reads: CASSPHLAPSSYNEQFF. Written as DNA, the CDR3 is TGTGCCAGCAGTCCCCATCTAGCGCCAAGCTCCTACAATGAGCAGTTCTTC.

This clone was observed at least ten times. The chain uses TRBV20-1 and TRBJ2-7, with TRBD2 matching over 11 bases. CDR3 length: 14 amino acids. V lost 6 bases and J lost 3; bases outside the gene matches: 7. In germline, CDR1 is DFQATT, CDR2 SNEGSKA (reference sequence). The CDR3 is CSATGTSGYYEQYF. The DNA for the CDR3 is TGCAGTGCCACCGGGACTAGCGGATACTACGAGCAGTACTTC.

The V and J genes are TRBV18 and TRBJ2-1, with D possibly matching TRBD2 (6 bases). The V gene lost 3 bases and the J gene lost 7 bases, with 13 bases spanning the gap. Germline V gives CDR1 KGHSH, CDR2 LQKENI. This CDR3 spans 14 amino acids. CDR3 coding DNA: TGTGCCAGCTCACCGGGACTCCCACCTAATGAGCAGTTCTTC. It is translated as CASSPGLPPNEQFF. Together with reference TRBV18 and TRBJ2-1, the CDR3 gives the full variable domain: NAGVMQNPRHLVRRRGQEARLRCSPMKGHSHVYWYRQLPEEGLKFMVYLQKENIIDESGMPKERFSAEFPKEGPSILRIQQVVRGDSAAYFCASSPGLPPNEQFFGPGTRLTVL.